Listed here is a single T cell receptor (beta chain). This clone's antigen is unknown. No quality values exist for individual bases; no much larger clone is one base distant. The CDR3 numbers 13 residues from cysteine through phenylalanine. The entry retains the CDR3 DNA only, 39 bases that are in frame from base 1. V sheds 2 bases and J sheds 5 bases, leaving 10 bases between their ends. Sequences PRHDT (CDR1) and FYEKMQ (CDR2) are obtained from the germline V gene (reference sequence). This was a case-control study nested in a cohort of healthcare workers in London, UK, who had nasopharyngeal swab PCR tests and blood samples taken every week. Healthcare workers were recruited during the week of the UK lockdown, between 23 and 31 March 2020, and followed weekly for up to about 15 weeks. This record belongs to a study of early T cells in non-severe SARS-CoV-2 infection (dated by TCRdb to the early 2020s). Concerning the study at large: Because TCR sequencing was done on bulk RNA from unsorted whole blood, the alpha and beta chains could not be paired.

Overall study results and their limits: VDJdb matching was skewed toward anti-spike CD8 responses, so virus-specific expansions were likely underestimated and private and CD4 specificities were missed.

Library preparation employed 5' RACE. The sequencer listed for this sample is NextSeq 500. To correct for sequencing error and PCR bias, the TCR library protocol tagged individual cDNA molecules with unique molecular identifiers. TCR alpha and beta chains were both sequenced, and the abundances of alpha and beta sequences in each sample were closely correlated with each other. In the paper's pipeline: Decombinator V4 was used to annotate the V gene, J gene and CDR3 of the TCR sequences. TCRs were defined as expanded if a significant change between any two time points was detected under a Poisson model with p below 0.0001. TCR abundances were normalised to the total number of TCRs sequenced per sample and expressed as counts per million. TRAV1-2 paired with TRAJ12, TRAJ20 or TRAJ33 defined MAIT TCRs, while TRAV10 paired with TRAJ18 defined iNKT TCRs. VDJdb, accessed 1 November 2021, was searched for CMV, EBV and SARS-CoV-2 annotated TCRs, excluding TCRs annotated for multiple antigens. TCRdb cleaned the public reads at Q25 with fastp, built clones with MiXCR and kept in-frame beta chains. Rows are combined by CDR3 protein, so each entry shows the most common genes and DNA. The V and J calls reflect TCRdb's pipeline rather than the authors' work. For this sample there are about 94,000 distinct CDR3 sequences; around 13% appear just once. The biggest ten clones account for approximately 2.3% of the sample.

The sequencing input was whole blood. The receptor was isolated from an adult who was a healthcare worker with PCR-confirmed SARS-CoV-2 infection or an uninfected control (not recorded which). The rearranged chain carries TRBV13 and TRBJ2-7; the D gene is possibly TRBD1 or TRBD2, with 6 bases matching each. For the CDR3, the sequence is CASSLRGADEQYF. The DNA reads as follows: TGTGCCAGCAGCTTAAGGGGGGCAGACGAGCAGTACTTC.